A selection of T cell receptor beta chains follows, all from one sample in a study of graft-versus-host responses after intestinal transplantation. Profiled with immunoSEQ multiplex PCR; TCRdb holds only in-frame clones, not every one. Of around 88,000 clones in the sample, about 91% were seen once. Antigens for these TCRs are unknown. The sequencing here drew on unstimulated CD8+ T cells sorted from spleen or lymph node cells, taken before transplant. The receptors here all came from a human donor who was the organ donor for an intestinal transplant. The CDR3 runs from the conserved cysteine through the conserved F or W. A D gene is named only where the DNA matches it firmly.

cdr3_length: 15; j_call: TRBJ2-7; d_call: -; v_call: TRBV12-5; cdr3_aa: CASGLVSTRGYEQYF
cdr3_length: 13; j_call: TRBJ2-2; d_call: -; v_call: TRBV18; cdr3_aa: CASSPPFTGELFF
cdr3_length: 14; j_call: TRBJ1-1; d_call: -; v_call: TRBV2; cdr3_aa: CASSEAGARTEAFF
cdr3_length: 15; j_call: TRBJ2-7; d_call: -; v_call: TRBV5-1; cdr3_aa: CASSPGLTGGYEQYF
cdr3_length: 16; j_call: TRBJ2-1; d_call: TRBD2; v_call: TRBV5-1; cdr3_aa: CASRSTSATTWNEQFF
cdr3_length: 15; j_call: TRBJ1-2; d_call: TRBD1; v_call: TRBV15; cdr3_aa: CATSRDRGQGKGYTF
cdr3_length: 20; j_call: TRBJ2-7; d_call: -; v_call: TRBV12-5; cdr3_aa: CASGLVPALYTSPHVDEQYF
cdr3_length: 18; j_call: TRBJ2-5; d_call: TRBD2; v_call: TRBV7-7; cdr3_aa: CASSLARVLGGSRETQYF
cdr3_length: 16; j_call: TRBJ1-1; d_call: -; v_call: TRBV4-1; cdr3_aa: CASSQAPGVGYTEAFF
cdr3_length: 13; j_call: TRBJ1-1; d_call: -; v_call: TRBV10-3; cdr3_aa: CAISESGNTEAFF
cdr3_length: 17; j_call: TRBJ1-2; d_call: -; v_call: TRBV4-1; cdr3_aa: CASSTQRHQLLGYGYTF
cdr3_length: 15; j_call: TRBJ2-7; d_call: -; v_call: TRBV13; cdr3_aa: CASSVAGGRVYEQYF
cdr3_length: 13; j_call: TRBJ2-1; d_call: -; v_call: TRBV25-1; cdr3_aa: CASSLANNNEQFF
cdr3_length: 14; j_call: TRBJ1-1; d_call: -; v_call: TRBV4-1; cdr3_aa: CASSQETGGGSAFF
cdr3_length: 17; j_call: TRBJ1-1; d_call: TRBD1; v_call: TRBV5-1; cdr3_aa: CASSPGTGGSMNTEAFF
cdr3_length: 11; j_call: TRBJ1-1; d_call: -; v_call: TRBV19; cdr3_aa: CASSQTTEAFF
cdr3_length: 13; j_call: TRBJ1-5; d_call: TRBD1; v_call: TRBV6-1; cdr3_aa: CASSWTGHQPQHF
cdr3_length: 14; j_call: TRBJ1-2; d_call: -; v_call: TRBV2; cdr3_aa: CASRGTARIFGYTF
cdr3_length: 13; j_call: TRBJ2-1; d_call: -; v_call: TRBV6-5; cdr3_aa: CASSYGPYNEQFF
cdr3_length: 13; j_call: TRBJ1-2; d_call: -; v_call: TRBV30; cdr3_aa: CAWSQHRYYGYTF
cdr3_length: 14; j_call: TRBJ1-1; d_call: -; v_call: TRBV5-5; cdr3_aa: CASSSDTLNTEAFF
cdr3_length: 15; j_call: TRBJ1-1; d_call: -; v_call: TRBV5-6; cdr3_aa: CASSLAPGSYTEAFF
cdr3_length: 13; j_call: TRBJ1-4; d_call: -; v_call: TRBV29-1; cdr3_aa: CSVFRTANEKLFF